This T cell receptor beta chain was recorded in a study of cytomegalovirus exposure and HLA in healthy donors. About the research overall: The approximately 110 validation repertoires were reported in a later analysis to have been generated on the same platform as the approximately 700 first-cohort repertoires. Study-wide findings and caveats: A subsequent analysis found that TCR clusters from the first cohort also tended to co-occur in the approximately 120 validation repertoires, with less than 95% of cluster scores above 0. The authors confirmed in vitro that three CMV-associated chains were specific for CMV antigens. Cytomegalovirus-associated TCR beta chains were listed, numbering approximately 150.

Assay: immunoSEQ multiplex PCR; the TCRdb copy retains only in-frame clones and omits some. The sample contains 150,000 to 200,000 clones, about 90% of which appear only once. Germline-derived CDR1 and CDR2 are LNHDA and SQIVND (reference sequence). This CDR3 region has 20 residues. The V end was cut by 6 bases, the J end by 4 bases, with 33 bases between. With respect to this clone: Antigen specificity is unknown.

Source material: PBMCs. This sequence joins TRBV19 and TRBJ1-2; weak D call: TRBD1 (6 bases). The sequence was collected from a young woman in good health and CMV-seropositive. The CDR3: CASSLDGQRSTPFLGYGYTF. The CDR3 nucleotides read TGTGCCAGTAGCCTCGACGGACAGCGGTCTACTCCCTTCCTAGGCTATGGCTACACCTTC.